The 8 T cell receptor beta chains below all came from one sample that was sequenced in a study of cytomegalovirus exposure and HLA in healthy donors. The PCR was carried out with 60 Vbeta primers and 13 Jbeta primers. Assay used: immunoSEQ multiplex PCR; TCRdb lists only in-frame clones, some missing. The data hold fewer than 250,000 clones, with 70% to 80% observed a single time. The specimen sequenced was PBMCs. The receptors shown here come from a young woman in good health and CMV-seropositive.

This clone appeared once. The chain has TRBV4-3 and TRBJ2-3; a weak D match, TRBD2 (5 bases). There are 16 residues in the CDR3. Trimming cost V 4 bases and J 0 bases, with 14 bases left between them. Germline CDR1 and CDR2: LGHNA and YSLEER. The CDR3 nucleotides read TGCGCCAGCAGCCCAACCAGGCGGGCTAGCACAGATACGCAGTATTTT. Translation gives CASSPTRRASTDTQYF.

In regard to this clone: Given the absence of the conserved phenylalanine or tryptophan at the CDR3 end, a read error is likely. In DNA, the CDR3 is TGCGCCAGCAGCTCACCGGGACAGGGGGTATACGAGCAGTACCTC. Translating gives CASSSPGQGVYEQYL. This chain uses TRBV5-1 with TRBJ2-7; 11 bases line up with TRBD1. Per germline, CDR1 SGHRS and CDR2 YFSETQ. The CDR3 consists of 15 residues. The V gene end was trimmed by 3 bases and the J gene end by 4 bases; junction bases not matched to a gene: 6.

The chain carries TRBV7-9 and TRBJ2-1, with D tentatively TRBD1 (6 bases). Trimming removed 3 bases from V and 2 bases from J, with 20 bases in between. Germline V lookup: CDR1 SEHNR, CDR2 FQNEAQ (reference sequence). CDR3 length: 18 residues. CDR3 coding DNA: TGTGCCAGCAGCTTCGTGTTCAGACAGGCGTCGACCTACAATGAGCAGTTCTTC. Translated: CASSFVFRQASTYNEQFF.

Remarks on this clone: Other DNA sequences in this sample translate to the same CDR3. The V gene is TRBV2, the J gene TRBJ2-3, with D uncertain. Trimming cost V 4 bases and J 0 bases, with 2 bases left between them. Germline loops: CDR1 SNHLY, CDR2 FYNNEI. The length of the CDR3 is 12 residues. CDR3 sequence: CASSASTDTQYF. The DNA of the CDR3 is TGTGCCAGCAGTGCGAGCACAGATACGCAGTATTTT.

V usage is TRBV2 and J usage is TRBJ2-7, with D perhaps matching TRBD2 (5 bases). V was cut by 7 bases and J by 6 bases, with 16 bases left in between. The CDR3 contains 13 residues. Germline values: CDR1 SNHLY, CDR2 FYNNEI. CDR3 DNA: TGTGCCAGCACCCAGGCAGTTCGGGGCGAGCAGTACTTC. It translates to CASTQAVRGEQYF.

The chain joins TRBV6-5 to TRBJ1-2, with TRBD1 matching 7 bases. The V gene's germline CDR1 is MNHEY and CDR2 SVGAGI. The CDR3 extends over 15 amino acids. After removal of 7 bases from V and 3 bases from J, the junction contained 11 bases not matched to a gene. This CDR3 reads CASTPAGGPYYGYTF. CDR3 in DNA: TGTGCCAGCACCCCCGCAGGGGGACCATACTATGGCTACACCTTC.

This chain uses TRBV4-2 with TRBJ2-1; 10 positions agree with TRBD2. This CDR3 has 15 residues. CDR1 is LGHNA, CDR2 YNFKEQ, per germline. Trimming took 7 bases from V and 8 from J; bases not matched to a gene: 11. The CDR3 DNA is TGTGCCAGCACCAACCTAGCGGGAGCGGGCGATGAGCAGTTCTTC. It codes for CASTNLAGAGDEQFF.

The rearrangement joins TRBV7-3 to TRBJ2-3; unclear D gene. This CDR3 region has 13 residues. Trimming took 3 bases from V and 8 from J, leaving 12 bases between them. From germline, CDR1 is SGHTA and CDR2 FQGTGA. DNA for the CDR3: TGTGCCAGCAGCTTTGGAGATCTTCGTACGCAGTATTTT. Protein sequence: CASSFGDLRTQYF. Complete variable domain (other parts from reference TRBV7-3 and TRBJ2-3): GAGVSQTPSNKVTEKGKYVELRCDPISGHTALYWYRQSLGQGPEFLIYFQGTGAADDSGLPNDRFFAVRPEGSVSTLKIQRTERGDSAVYLCASSFGDLRTQYFGPGTRLTVL.